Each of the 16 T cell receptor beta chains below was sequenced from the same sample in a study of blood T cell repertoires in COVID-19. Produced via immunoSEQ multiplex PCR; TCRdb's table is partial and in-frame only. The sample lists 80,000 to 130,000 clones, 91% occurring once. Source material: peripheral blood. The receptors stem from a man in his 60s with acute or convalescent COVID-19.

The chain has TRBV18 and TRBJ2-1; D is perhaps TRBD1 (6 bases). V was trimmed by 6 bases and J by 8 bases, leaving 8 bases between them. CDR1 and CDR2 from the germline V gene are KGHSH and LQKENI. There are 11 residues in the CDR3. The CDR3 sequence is CASSTGYEQFF. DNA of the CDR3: TGTGCCAGCTCCACAGGGTATGAGCAGTTCTTC.

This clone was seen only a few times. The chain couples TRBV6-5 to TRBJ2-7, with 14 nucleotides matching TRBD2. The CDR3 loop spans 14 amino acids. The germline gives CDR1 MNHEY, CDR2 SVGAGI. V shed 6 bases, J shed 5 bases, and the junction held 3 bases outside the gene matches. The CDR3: CASRTGLAGDEQYF. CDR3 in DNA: TGTGCCAGCAGAACGGGACTAGCGGGAGACGAGCAGTACTTC.

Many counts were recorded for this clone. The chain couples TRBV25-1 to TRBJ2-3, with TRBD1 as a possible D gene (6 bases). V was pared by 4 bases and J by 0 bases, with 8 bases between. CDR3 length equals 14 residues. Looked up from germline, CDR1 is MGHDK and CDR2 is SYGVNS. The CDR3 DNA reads TGTGCCAGCAGTGGCACAGGGAGCACAGATACGCAGTATTTT. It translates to CASSGTGSTDTQYF.

DNA for the CDR3: TGTGCCAGCAGCTACCGGGACAGGCGGTTGGACGCTTTCTTT. This encodes CASSYRDRRLDAFF. The chain is built from TRBV7-8 and TRBJ1-1; 8 bases agree with TRBD1. V shed 4 bases, J shed 11 bases, and the junction held 12 bases outside the gene matches. Germline CDR1 reads SGHVS; CDR2 reads FQNEAQ. The CDR3 sequence is 14 residues long. The full variable domain, completed using reference TRBV7-8 and TRBJ1-1, is GAGVSQSPRYKVAKRGQDVALRCDPISGHVSLFWYQQALGQGPEFLTYFQNEAQLDKSGLPSDRFFAERPEGSVSTLKIQRTQQEDSAVYLCASSYRDRRLDAFFGQGTRLTVV.

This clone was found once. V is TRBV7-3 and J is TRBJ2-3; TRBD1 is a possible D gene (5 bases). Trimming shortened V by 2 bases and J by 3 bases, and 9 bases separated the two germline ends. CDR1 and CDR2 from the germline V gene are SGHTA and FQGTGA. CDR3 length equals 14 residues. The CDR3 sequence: CASSLGAWTDTQYF. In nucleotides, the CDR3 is TGTGCCAGCAGCTTAGGGGCTTGGACAGATACGCAGTATTTT. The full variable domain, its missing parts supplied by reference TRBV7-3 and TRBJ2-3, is GAGVSQTPSNKVTEKGKYVELRCDPISGHTALYWYRQSLGQGPEFLIYFQGTGAADDSGLPNDRFFAVRPEGSVSTLKIQRTERGDSAVYLCASSLGAWTDTQYFGPGTRLTVL.

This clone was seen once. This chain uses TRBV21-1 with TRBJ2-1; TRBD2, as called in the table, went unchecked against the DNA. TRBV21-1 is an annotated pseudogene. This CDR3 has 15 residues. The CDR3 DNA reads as TGTGCCAGCAGCCCCCCCCAGCGGGATTGCGATGAGCAGTTCTTC. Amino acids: CASSPPQRDCDEQFF.

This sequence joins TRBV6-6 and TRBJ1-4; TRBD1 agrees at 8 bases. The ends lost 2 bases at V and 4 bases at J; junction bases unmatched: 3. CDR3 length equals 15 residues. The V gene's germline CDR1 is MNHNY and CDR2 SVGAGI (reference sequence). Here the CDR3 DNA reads TGTGCCAGCAGTTACAGACAGGGGATTAATGAAAAACTGTTTTTT. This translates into CASSYRQGINEKLFF.

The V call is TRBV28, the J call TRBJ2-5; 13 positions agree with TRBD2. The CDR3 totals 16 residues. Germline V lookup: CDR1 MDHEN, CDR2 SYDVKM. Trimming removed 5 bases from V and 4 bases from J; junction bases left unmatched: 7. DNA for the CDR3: TGTGCCAGCAGTGTAGGGACTAGCGGGATTTCAGAGACCCAGTACTTC. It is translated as CASSVGTSGISETQYF.

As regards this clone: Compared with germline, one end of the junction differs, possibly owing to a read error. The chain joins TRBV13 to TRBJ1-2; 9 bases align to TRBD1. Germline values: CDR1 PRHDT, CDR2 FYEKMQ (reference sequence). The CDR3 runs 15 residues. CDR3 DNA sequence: TGTACCAGCAGCTTAGGCAAGTGGGACAGGGATGGCTACACCTTC. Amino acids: CTSSLGKWDRDGYTF.

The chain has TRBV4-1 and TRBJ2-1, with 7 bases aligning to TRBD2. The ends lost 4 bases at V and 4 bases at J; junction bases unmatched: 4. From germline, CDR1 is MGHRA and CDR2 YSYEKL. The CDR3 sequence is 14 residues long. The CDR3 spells CASSLLAAYNEQFF. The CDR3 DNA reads TGCGCCAGCAGCCTCCTAGCGGCGTACAATGAGCAGTTCTTC.

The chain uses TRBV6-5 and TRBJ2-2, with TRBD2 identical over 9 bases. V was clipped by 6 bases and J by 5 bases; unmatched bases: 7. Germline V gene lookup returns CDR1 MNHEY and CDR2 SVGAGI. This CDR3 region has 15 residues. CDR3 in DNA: TGTGCCAGCAGGCCACTAGCGGGCGCAACCGGGGAGCTGTTTTTT. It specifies CASRPLAGATGELFF.

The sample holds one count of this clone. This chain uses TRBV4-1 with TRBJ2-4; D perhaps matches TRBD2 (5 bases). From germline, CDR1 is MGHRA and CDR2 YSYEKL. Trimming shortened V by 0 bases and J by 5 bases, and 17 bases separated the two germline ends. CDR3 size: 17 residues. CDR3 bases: TGCGCCAGCAGCCAAGATTGGAGGAGGTCGCTCGAAAACATTCAGTACTTC. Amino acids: CASSQDWRRSLENIQYF.

The DNA for the CDR3 is TGCGCCAGCAGCTTGGCGCAGGGGGCGTCGGGCAATGAGCAGTTCTTC. Protein product: CASSLAQGASGNEQFF. The chain is built from TRBV5-1 and TRBJ2-1; 8 bases align to TRBD1. CDR3 size: 16 residues. V lost 0 bases, J lost 6 bases, and 8 bases stayed unmatched. CDR1 and CDR2 from the germline V gene are SGHRS and YFSETQ.

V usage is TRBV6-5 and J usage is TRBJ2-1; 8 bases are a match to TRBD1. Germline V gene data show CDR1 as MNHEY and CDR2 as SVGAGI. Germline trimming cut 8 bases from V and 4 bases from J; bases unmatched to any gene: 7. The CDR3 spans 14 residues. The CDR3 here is CASDPGGRYNEQFF. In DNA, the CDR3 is TGTGCCAGCGATCCAGGGGGCAGGTACAATGAGCAGTTCTTC.

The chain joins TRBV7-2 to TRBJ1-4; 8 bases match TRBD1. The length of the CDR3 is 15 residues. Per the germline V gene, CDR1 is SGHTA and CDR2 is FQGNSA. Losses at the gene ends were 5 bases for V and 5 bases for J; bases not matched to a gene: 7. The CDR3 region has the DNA TGTGCCAGCAGCGCGAGGACAGGGCTGAATGAAAAACTGTTTTTT. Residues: CASSARTGLNEKLFF.

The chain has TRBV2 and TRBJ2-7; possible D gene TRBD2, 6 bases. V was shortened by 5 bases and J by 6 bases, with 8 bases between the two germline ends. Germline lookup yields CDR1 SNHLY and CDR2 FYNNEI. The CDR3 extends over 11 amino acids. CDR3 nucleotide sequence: TGTGCCAGCAGTTCTAGCGCCGAGCAGTACTTC. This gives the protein CASSSSAEQYF.